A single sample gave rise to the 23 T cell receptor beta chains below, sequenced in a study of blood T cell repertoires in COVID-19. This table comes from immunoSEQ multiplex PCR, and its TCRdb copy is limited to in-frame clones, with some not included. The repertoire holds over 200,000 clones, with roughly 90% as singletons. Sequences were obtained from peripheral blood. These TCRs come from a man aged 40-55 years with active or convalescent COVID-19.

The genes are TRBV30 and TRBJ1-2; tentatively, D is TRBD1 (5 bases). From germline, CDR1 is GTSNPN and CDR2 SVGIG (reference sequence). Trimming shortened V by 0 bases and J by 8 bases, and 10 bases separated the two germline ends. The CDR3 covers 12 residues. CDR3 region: CAWSVGPGGYTF. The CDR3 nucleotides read TGTGCCTGGAGTGTCGGGCCAGGGGGCTACACCTTC.

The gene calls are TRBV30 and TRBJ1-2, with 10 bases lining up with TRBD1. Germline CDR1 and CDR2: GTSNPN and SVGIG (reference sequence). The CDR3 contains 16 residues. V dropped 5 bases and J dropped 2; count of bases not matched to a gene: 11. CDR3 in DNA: TGTGCCTGGGCGGACAGGGGGGGCAGATTAAACTATGGCTACACCTTC. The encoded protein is CAWADRGGRLNYGYTF.

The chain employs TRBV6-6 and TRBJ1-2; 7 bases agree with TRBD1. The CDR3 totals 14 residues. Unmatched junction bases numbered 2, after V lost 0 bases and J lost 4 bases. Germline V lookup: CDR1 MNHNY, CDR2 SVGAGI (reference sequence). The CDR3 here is CASSYSTGPYGYTF. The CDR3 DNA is TGTGCCAGCAGTTACTCGACAGGGCCCTATGGCTACACCTTC.

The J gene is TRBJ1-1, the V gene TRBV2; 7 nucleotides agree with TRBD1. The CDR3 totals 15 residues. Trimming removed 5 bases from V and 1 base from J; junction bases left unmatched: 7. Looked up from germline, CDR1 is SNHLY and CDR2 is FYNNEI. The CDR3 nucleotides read TGTGCCAGCAGTCGACAGGGAATGGGGAACACTGAAGCTTTCTTT. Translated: CASSRQGMGNTEAFF.

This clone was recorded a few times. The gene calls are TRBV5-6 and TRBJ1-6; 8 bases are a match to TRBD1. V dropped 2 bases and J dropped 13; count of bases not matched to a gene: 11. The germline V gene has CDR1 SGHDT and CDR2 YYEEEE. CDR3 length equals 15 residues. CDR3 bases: TGTGCCAGCAGCTTTTTCGACAGGGGTCCTGGTCCCCTCCACTTT. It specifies CASSFFDRGPGPLHF.

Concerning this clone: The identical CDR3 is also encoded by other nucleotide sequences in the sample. Written as DNA, the CDR3 is TGTGCCAGCAGTGCACAGGGCTACGAGCAGTACTTC. The encoded protein is CASSAQGYEQYF. The rearrangement uses TRBV2 and TRBJ2-7; D is perhaps TRBD1 (6 bases). CDR1 SNHLY and CDR2 FYNNEI come from the germline V gene. This CDR3 spans 12 amino acids. V lost 4 bases to trimming and J lost 3 bases, with 7 bases between them. Full variable domain (missing parts from reference TRBV2 and TRBJ2-7): EPEVTQTPSHQVTQMGQEVILRCVPISNHLYFYWYRQILGQKVEFLVSFYNNEISEKSEIFDDQFSVERPDGSNFTLKIRSTKLEDSAMYFCASSAQGYEQYFGPGTRLTVT.

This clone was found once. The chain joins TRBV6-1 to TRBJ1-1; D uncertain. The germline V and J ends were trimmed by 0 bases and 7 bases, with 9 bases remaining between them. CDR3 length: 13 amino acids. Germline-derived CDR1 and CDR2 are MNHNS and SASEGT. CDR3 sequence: CASSEARRVEAFF. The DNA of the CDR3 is TGTGCCAGCAGTGAAGCCCGACGGGTTGAAGCTTTCTTT.

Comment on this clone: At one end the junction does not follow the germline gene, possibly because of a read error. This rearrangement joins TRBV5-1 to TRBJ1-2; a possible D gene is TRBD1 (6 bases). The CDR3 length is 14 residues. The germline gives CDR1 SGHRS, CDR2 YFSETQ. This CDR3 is CASTLLQGHYGYTF. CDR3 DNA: TGCGCCAGCACCTTGCTACAGGGCCACTATGGCTACACCTTC.

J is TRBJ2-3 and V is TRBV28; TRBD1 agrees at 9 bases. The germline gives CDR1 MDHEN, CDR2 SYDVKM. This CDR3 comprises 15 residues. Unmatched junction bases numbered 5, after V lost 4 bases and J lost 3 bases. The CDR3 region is CASSSPGTGTDTQYF. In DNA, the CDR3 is TGTGCCAGCAGTTCGCCTGGGACAGGGACAGATACGCAGTATTTT.

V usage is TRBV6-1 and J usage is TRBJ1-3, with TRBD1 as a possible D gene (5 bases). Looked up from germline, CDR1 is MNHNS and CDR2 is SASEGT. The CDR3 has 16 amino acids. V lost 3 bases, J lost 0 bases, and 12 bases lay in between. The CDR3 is CASSDPGLISGNTIYF. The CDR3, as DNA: TGTGCCAGCAGTGACCCGGGACTGATCTCTGGAAACACCATATATTTT.

DNA of the CDR3: TGTGCCAGCAGTTACTGGGGACAGGGAAAGATCGAGCAGTACTTC. Its protein is CASSYWGQGKIEQYF. This sequence joins TRBV6-2 or TRBV6-3 and TRBJ2-7; TRBD1 aligns across 9 bases. This CDR3 has 15 amino acids. Germline loops: CDR1 MNHEY, CDR2 SVGEGT. Losses at the gene ends were 1 base for V and 6 bases for J; bases not matched to a gene: 7.

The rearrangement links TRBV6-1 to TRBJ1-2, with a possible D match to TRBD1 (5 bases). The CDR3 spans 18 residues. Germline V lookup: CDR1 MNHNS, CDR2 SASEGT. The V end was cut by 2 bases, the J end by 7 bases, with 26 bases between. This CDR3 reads CASSEWTRVSSHSRGYTF. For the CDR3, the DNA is TGTGCCAGCAGTGAATGGACAAGGGTCTCTTCTCATTCTCGTGGCTACACCTTC.

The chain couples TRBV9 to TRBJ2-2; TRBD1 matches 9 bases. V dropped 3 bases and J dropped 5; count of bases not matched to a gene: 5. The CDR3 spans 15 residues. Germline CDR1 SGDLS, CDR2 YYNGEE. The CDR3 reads CASSALGQGTGELFF. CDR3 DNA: TGTGCCAGCAGCGCCTTAGGACAGGGGACCGGGGAGCTGTTTTTT.

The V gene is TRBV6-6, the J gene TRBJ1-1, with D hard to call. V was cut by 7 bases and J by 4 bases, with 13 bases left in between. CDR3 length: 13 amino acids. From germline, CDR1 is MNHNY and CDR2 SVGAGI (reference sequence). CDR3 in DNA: TGTGCCAGCACCCTCGAGGGTACCACTGAAGCTTTCTTT. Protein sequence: CASTLEGTTEAFF.

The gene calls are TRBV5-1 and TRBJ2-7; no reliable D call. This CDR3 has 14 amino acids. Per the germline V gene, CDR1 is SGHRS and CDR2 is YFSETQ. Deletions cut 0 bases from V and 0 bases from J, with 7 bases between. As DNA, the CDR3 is TGCGCCAGCAGCTTGGGGGCTACCTCCTACGAGCAGTACTTC. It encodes CASSLGATSYEQYF.

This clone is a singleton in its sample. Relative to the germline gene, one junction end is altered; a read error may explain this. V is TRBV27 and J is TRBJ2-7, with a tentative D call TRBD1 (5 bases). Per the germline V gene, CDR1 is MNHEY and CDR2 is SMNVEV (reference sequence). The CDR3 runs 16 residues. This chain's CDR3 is CASSLSTTGLAYEQYF. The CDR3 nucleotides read TGTGCCAGCAGCTTATCGACCACAGGTTTAGCCTACGAGCAGTACTTC.

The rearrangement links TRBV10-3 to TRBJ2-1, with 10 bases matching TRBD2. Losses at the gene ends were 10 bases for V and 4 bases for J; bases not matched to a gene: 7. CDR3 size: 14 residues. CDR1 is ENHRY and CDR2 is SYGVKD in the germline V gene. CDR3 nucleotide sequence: TGTGCCACCGCCGGGACTAGCGAGTACAATGAGCAGTTCTTC. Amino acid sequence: CATAGTSEYNEQFF.

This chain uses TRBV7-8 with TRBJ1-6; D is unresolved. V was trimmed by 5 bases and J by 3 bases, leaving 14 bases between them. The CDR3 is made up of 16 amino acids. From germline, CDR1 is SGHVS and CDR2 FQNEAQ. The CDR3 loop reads CASSRGGQDYNSPLHF. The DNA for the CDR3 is TGTGCCAGCAGCCGAGGAGGGCAGGACTATAATTCACCCCTCCACTTT.

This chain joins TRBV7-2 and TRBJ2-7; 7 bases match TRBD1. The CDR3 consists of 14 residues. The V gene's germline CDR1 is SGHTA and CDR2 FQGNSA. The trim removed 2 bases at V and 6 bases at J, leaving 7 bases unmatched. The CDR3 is CASSLMPTGLEQYF. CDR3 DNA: TGTGCCAGCAGCTTAATGCCGACAGGGCTCGAGCAGTACTTC.

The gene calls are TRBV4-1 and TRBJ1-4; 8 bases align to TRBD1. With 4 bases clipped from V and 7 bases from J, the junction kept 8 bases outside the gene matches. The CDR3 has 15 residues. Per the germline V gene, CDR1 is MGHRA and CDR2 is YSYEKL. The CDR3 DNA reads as TGCGCCAGCAGCCCGTATGGACAGGGAGGTGAAAAACTGTTTTTT. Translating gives CASSPYGQGGEKLFF.

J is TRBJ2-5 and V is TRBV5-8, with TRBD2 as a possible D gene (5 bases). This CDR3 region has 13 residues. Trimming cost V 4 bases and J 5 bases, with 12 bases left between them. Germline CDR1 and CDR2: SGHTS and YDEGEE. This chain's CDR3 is CASSNGRRETQYF. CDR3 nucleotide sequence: TGTGCCAGCAGCAACGGCCGGAGGGAGACCCAGTACTTC.

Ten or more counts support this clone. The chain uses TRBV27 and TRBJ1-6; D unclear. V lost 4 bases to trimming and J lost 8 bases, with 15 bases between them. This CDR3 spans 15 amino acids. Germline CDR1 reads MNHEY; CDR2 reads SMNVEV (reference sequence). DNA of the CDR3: TGTGCCAGCAGTTCACGTGATAACTTCTATTCACCCCTCCACTTT. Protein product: CASSSRDNFYSPLHF.

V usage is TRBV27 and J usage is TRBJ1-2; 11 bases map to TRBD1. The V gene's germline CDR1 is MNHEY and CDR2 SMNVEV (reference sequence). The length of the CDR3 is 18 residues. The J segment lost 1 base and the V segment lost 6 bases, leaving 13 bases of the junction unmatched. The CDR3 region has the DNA TGTGCCAGCAGCCGTTCCCGGACAGGGGGCGAAGGTAACTATGGCTACACCTTC. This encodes CASSRSRTGGEGNYGYTF.